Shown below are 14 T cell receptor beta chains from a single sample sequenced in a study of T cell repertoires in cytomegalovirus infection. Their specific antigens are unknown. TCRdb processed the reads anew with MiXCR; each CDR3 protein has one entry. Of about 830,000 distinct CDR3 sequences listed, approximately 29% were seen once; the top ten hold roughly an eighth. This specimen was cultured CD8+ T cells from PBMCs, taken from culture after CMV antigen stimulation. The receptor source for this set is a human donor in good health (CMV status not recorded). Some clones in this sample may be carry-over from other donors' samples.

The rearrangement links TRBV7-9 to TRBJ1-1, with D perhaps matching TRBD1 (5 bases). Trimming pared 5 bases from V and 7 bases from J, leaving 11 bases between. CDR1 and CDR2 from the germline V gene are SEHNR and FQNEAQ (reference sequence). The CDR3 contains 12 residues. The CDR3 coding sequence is TGTGCCAGCAGCCTGAACCAGGGTGAAGCTTTCTTT. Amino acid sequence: CASSLNQGEAFF.

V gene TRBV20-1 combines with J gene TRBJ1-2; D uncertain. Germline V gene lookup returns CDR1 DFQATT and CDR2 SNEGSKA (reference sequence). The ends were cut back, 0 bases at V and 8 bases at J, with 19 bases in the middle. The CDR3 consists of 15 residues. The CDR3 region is CSARDGSFGAKGYTF. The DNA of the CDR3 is TGCAGTGCTAGAGATGGGAGCTTCGGTGCCAAGGGCTACACCTTC.

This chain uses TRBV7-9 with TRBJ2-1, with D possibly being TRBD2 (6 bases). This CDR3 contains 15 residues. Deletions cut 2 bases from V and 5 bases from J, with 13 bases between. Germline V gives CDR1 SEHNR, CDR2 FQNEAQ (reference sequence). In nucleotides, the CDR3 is TGTGCCAGCAGCTTATCTCGGGACTGCCACAATGAGCAGTTCTTC. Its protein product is CASSLSRDCHNEQFF.

CDR3 in amino acids: CATSDFGLAGGPSTDTQYF. CDR3 sequence (DNA): TGTGCCACCAGTGATTTTGGACTAGCGGGGGGGCCTAGCACAGATACGCAGTATTTT. The rearrangement uses TRBV24-1 and TRBJ2-3, with TRBD2 identical over 15 bases. V lost 1 base and J lost 0; bases outside the gene matches: 4. Looked up from germline, CDR1 is KGHDR and CDR2 is SFDVKD. The CDR3 is made up of 19 amino acids.

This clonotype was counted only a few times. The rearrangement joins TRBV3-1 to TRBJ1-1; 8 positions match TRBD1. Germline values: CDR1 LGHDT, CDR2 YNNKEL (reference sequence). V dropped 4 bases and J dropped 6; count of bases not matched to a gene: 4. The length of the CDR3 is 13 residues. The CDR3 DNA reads TGTGCCAGCAGCCCCTGGACAGGGCCTGAAGCTTTCTTT. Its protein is CASSPWTGPEAFF.

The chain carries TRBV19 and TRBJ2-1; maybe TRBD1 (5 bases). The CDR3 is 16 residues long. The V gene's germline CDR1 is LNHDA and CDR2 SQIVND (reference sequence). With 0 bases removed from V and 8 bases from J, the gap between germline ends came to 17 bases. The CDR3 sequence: CASSIDWQGSRDEQFF. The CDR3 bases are TGTGCCAGTAGTATAGATTGGCAGGGAAGTCGGGATGAGCAGTTCTTC. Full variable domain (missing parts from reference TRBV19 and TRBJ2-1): DGGITQSPKYLFRKEGQNVTLSCEQNLNHDAMYWYRQDPGQGLRLIYYSQIVNDFQKGDIAEGYSVSREKKESFPLTVTSAQKNPTAFYLCASSIDWQGSRDEQFFGPGTRLTVL.

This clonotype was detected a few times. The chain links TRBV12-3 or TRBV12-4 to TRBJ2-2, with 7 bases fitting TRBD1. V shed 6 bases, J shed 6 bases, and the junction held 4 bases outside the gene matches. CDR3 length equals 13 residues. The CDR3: CASRTGFAGELFF. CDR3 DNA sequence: TGTGCCAGCAGGACAGGGTTCGCCGGGGAGCTGTTTTTT.

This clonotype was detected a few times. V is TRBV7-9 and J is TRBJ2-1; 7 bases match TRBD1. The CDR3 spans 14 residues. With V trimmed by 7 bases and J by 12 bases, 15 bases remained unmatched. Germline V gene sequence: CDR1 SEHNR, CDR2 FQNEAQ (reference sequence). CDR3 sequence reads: CASIEAGGPRGQFF. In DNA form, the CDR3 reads TGTGCCAGCATCGAAGCAGGGGGACCGAGAGGGCAGTTCTTC.

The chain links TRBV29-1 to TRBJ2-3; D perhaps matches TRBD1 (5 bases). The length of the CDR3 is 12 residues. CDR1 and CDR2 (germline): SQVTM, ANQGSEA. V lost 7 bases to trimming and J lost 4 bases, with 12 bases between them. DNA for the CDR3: TGCAGCGCACCTCTAGGGGCAGATACGCAGTATTTT. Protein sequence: CSAPLGADTQYF.

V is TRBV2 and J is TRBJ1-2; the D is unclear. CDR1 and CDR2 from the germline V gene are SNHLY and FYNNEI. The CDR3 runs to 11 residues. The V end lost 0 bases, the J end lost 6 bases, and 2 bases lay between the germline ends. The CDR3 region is CASSEANGYTF. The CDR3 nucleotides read TGTGCCAGCAGTGAAGCGAATGGCTACACCTTC.

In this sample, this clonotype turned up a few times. The CDR3 is CASSFGSKLYEQYF. The CDR3 DNA follows: TGTGCCAGCAGCTTCGGCTCAAAACTCTACGAGCAGTACTTC. The chain combines TRBV7-9 with TRBJ2-7; D is undetermined. The germline gives CDR1 SEHNR, CDR2 FQNEAQ (reference sequence). The CDR3 covers 14 residues. The V end was cut by 3 bases, the J end by 3 bases, with 12 bases between.

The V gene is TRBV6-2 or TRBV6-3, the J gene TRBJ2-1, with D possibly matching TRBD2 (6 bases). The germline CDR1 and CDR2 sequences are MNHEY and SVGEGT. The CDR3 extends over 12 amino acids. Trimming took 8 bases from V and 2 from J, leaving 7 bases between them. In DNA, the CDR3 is TGTGCCAGCTTAGCGGCCTACAATGAGCAGTTCTTC. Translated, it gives CASLAAYNEQFF.

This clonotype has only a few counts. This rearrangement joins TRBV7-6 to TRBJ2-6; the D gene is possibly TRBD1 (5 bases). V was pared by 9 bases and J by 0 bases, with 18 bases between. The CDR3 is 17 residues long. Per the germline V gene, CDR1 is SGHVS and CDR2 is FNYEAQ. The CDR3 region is CASSGDRQRSGANVLTF. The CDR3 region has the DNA TGTGCCAGTTCCGGAGACAGACAACGCTCTGGGGCCAACGTCCTGACTTTC.

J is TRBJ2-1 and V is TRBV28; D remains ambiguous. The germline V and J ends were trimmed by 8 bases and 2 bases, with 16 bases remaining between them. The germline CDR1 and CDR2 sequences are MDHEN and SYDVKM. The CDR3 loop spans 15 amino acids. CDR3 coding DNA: TGTGCCAGCCGCCCAGAGGCAGAGGCCTACAATGAGCAGTTCTTC. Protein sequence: CASRPEAEAYNEQFF.